The present TCR beta chain was sequenced within a study of shared clonotypes between healthy human individuals. Study-wide context: The people who gave samples were a couple of women and a few men aged 18 to 49. Findings of the study overall: The sole specimen, blood, was sampled, and tissue repertoires likely differ. Among donors, clonotype sharing was expected to be affected by sequencing depth.

This clone was counted a single time. Its antigen is not identified. TCRdb's copy holds only in-frame clones and misses some; the assay was immunoSEQ multiplex PCR. The sample gives about 2 million clones, around 96% of which show up once; roughly 1.2% is in the top ten. The naive CD8 subset, CD45RO-negative cells positively selected for CCR7, excluded terminally differentiated effector memory CD45RA+ cells. The CDR3 has 13 residues. V shed 8 bases and J shed 2 bases, with 10 bases lying between them. Germline assignment: CDR1 SNHLY and CDR2 FYNNEI. This receptor was identified in a man in his late teens or twenties in good health. Source material: naive CD8+ T cells sorted from blood. The chain joins TRBV2 to TRBJ2-1; D remains unclear. CDR3 coding DNA: TGTGCCAGCGGGAAGGGTACCTACAATGAGCAGTTCTTC. Translated: CASGKGTYNEQFF.